What follows are 26 T cell receptor beta chains derived from one specimen sequenced in a study of T-cell reconstitution after alpha-beta-depleted transplantation in children. Unique molecular identifiers were incorporated during preparation of the TCRbeta library. TCRdb re-analysed the PCR reads in MiXCR, keeping a single row per CDR3 protein. The table includes about 240,000 distinct CDR3 sequences, about 25% detected once. Here the sequenced sample was PBMCs, taken before TCRalphabeta/CD19-depleted stem cell transplant. These receptors were collected from a girl aged 2-10 years with Fanconi anemia, due to receive a stem cell transplant.

This clonotype has a count of ten or more. This chain links TRBV29-1 with TRBJ1-2; 7 bases are shared with TRBD1. This CDR3 is built from 14 residues. Losses at the gene ends were 1 base for V and 8 bases for J; bases not matched to a gene: 10. The germline V gene has CDR1 SQVTM and CDR2 ANQGSEA. CDR3 DNA sequence: TGCAGCGTTGAAGGCGAGACAGGGTTAGGCGGCTACACCTTC. It yields the protein CSVEGETGLGGYTF.

At least ten counts were recorded for this clonotype. The chain links TRBV29-1 to TRBJ2-1; D could derive from TRBD1 or TRBD2 (5 bases each). V was clipped by 3 bases and J by 4 bases, with 25 bases between them. The CDR3 is made up of 18 amino acids. The germline CDR1 and CDR2 sequences are SQVTM and ANQGSEA. CDR3 coding DNA: TGCAGCGTTGATATAGAAGGCTTAGGGAGTAGACAGTACAATGAGCAGTTCTTC. It encodes CSVDIEGLGSRQYNEQFF.

This clonotype was picked up a small number of times. V usage is TRBV4-2 and J usage is TRBJ2-6; weak D call: TRBD2 (6 bases). Trimming took off 2 bases at V and 0 bases at J, with 17 bases between the two ends. Per the germline V gene, CDR1 is LGHNA and CDR2 is YNFKEQ. This CDR3 is 19 amino acids long. The CDR3 loop is CASSQKRDGLPSGANVLTF. The CDR3 nucleotides read TGTGCCAGCAGCCAAAAACGGGACGGACTACCCTCTGGGGCCAACGTCCTGACTTTC.

This clonotype has at least ten counts. The chain joins TRBV29-1 to TRBJ1-1; possible D gene TRBD1, 5 bases. Germline V gene data show CDR1 as SQVTM and CDR2 as ANQGSEA. Trimming pared 6 bases from V and 0 bases from J, leaving 14 bases between. The CDR3 spans 14 residues. The CDR3 protein is CSVGTGGMNTEAFF. Here the CDR3 DNA reads TGCAGCGTGGGGACTGGAGGAATGAACACTGAAGCTTTCTTT.

The rearrangement uses TRBV20-1 and TRBJ2-5, with D perhaps matching TRBD2 (6 bases). V shed 3 bases and J shed 4 bases, with 18 bases lying between them. The CDR3 contains 15 residues. Per germline, CDR1 DFQATT and CDR2 SNEGSKA (reference sequence). The CDR3 DNA sequence: TGCAGTGCTAGGGAGGGGACGGCTGTCGTAGAGACCCAGTACTTC. Translating it yields CSAREGTAVVETQYF.

This clonotype was picked up many times. The V gene is TRBV29-1, the J gene TRBJ2-1, with 11 bases lining up with TRBD2. Per the germline V gene, CDR1 is SQVTM and CDR2 is ANQGSEA. After removal of 7 bases from V and 4 bases from J, the junction contained 3 bases not matched to a gene. The CDR3 length is 13 residues. The CDR3 loop reads CSGGTSGYNEQFF. DNA for the CDR3: TGCAGCGGCGGGACTAGCGGTTACAATGAGCAGTTCTTC.

This clonotype was counted ten times or more. V usage is TRBV20-1 and J usage is TRBJ2-1; 7 nucleotides line up with TRBD1. The ends lost 3 bases at V and 9 bases at J; junction bases unmatched: 5. Looked up from germline, CDR1 is DFQATT and CDR2 is SNEGSKA (reference sequence). There are 12 residues in the CDR3. CDR3 loop: CSASGTVTEQFF. CDR3 bases: TGCAGTGCTAGCGGGACAGTTACTGAGCAGTTCTTC.

The chain recombines TRBV5-1 with TRBJ2-2; D is perhaps TRBD2 (5 bases). With 3 bases removed from V and 4 bases from J, the gap between germline ends came to 7 bases. Germline lookup yields CDR1 SGHRS and CDR2 YFSETQ. The CDR3 has 13 residues. The CDR3 here is CASSWTFTGELFF. Written as DNA, the CDR3 is TGCGCCAGCAGCTGGACTTTCACCGGGGAGCTGTTTTTT.

The genes are TRBV7-6 and TRBJ2-7; 10 nucleotides align to TRBD2. V lost 4 bases, J lost 2 bases, and 2 bases stayed unmatched. This CDR3 is built from 14 residues. CDR1 and CDR2 from the germline V gene are SGHVS and FNYEAQ. CDR3 sequence reads: CASSSAGGPYEQYF. Written as DNA, the CDR3 is TGTGCCAGCAGCTCAGCGGGAGGGCCCTACGAGCAGTACTTC.

This rearrangement joins TRBV28 to TRBJ2-5, with D perhaps matching TRBD2 (5 bases). Germline CDR1 reads MDHEN; CDR2 reads SYDVKM. There are 14 residues in the CDR3. Between the trimmed V and J ends, which lost 3 bases and 7 bases, there was a span of 15 bases. The CDR3 here is CASSLGGSAGTQYF. CDR3 sequence (DNA): TGTGCCAGCAGTTTGGGTGGGAGCGCCGGGACCCAGTACTTC.

The chain recombines TRBV6-1 with TRBJ1-4; 8 bases line up with TRBD1. The germline gives CDR1 MNHNS, CDR2 SASEGT. V was clipped by 11 bases and J by 8 bases; unmatched bases: 13. This CDR3 has 14 amino acids. The CDR3 nucleotides read TGTGCCGACAAGGGAGACAGGGGTCGGGAAAAACTGTTTTTT. As protein: CADKGDRGREKLFF.

This clonotype was seen many times. The J gene is TRBJ2-5, the V gene TRBV6-5; D is perhaps TRBD2 (5 bases). Per the germline V gene, CDR1 is MNHEY and CDR2 is SVGAGI. The CDR3 spans 14 residues. With 8 bases removed from V and 2 bases from J, the gap between germline ends came to 15 bases. CDR3 amino acids: CASGLIRGQETQYF. The DNA of the CDR3 is TGTGCCAGCGGACTGATAAGAGGGCAAGAGACCCAGTACTTC.

The V and J genes are TRBV15 and TRBJ2-5; D is uncertain. Trimming pared 1 base from V and 3 bases from J, leaving 9 bases between. The CDR3 is made up of 14 amino acids. CDR1 and CDR2 from the germline V gene are LNHNV and YYDKDF (reference sequence). The DNA for the CDR3 is TGTGCCACCAGCAGAGGTGTGACGAAAGAGACCCAGTACTTC. This gives the protein CATSRGVTKETQYF.

This clonotype was observed many times. This rearrangement joins TRBV6-1 to TRBJ1-2; D possibly corresponds to TRBD1 (6 bases). This CDR3 region has 15 residues. V lost 3 bases, J lost 0 bases, and 11 bases lay in between. Looked up from germline, CDR1 is MNHNS and CDR2 is SASEGT. Here the CDR3 DNA reads TGTGCCAGCAGTGATTTGACAGGCCCTAACTATGGCTACACCTTC. Residues: CASSDLTGPNYGYTF.

This clonotype occurred a few times. The chain links TRBV25-1 to TRBJ2-5, with D tentatively TRBD1 (6 bases). The V end lost 6 bases, the J end lost 1 base, and 15 bases lay between the germline ends. The length of the CDR3 is 15 residues. CDR1 and CDR2 (germline): MGHDK, SYGVNS. Written as DNA, the CDR3 is TGTGCCAGCAGGAATACAGGGTCTCCCCAAGAGACCCAGTACTTC. This sequence encodes CASRNTGSPQETQYF.

Comments on this clonotype: An end of the junction differs from the germline gene, which may be a read error. The gene calls are TRBV2 and TRBJ2-7; D is possibly TRBD1 (5 bases). The CDR3 runs to 13 residues. The germline gives CDR1 SNHLY, CDR2 FYNNEI. The CDR3 coding sequence is TGTGCCAGCAGTGACTATAAGGGGCGTAGGGGAAACTTC. It is translated as CASSDYKGRRGNF.

The J gene is TRBJ2-5, the V gene TRBV29-1; TRBD2 matches 9 bases. The CDR3 loop spans 16 amino acids. V dropped 2 bases and J dropped 2; count of bases not matched to a gene: 9. Germline V gives CDR1 SQVTM, CDR2 ANQGSEA. DNA of the CDR3: TGCAGCGTTGAATGGGCGGGGGGGACAGCACAAGAGACCCAGTACTTC. It encodes CSVEWAGGTAQETQYF.

This clonotype showed up many times. The chain carries TRBV12-3 or TRBV12-4 and TRBJ2-7; TRBD1 matches 9 bases. The CDR3 covers 14 residues. Unmatched junction bases numbered 0, after V lost 1 base and J lost 2 bases. The DNA for the CDR3 is TGTGCCAGCAGTTTAGGGACAGGGGCCTACGAGCAGTACTTC. Amino acids: CASSLGTGAYEQYF.

Details on this clonotype: A read error is possible here, since a much larger clone lies one base away. J is TRBJ2-1 and V is TRBV12-3 or TRBV12-4; 13 bases are shared with TRBD2. This CDR3 has 19 amino acids. The CDR3: CACSSLDGTSGTSVNEQFF. The CDR3, as DNA: TGTGCCTGCAGTTCTCTCGACGGGACTAGCGGGACGAGTGTCAATGAGCAGTTCTTC.

Ten or more counts support this clonotype. The CDR3 DNA reads TGTGCCAGCAGTCCTCCGATAAGTTCACCCCTCCACTTT. Translating it yields CASSPPISSPLHF. The chain uses TRBV28 and TRBJ1-6; D is undetermined. Germline V gene lookup returns CDR1 MDHEN and CDR2 SYDVKM. This CDR3 contains 13 residues. Trimming cost V 5 bases and J 9 bases, with 11 bases left between them.

This clonotype was seen a few times. The chain is built from TRBV5-1 and TRBJ1-5; D possibly corresponds to TRBD1 (6 bases). Germline CDR1 SGHRS, CDR2 YFSETQ. This CDR3 region has 14 residues. Trimming took 0 bases from V and 10 from J, leaving 14 bases between them. CDR3 sequence: CASSLGGTDSPQHF. CDR3 in DNA: TGCGCCAGCAGCTTGGGTGGGACGGACAGCCCCCAGCATTTT.

The rearrangement uses TRBV29-1 and TRBJ2-1; possible D gene TRBD1, 5 bases. Trimming took off 4 bases at V and 0 bases at J, with 7 bases between the two ends. The CDR3 runs to 13 residues. Germline loops: CDR1 SQVTM, CDR2 ANQGSEA. This chain's CDR3 is CSVAGFSYNEQFF. CDR3 DNA: TGCAGCGTTGCAGGGTTCTCCTACAATGAGCAGTTCTTC.

This rearrangement joins TRBV7-6 to TRBJ2-1, with 11 bases that match TRBD1. This CDR3 region has 13 residues. J was trimmed by 6 bases and V by 5 bases; bases with no gene match: 0. Germline CDR1 is SGHVS and CDR2 is FNYEAQ. CDR3 bases: TGTGCCAGCAGCGGGACAGGGGGCAATGAGCAGTTCTTC. Its translation is CASSGTGGNEQFF. Variable domain in full (rest from reference TRBV7-6 and TRBJ2-1): GAGVSQSPRYKVTKRGQDVALRCDPISGHVSLYWYRQALGQGPEFLTYFNYEAQQDKSGLPNDRFSAERPEGSISTLTIQRTEQRDSAMYRCASSGTGGNEQFFGPGTRLTVL.

The CDR3 sequence is CASSLVQGSEAFF. DNA of the CDR3: TGTGCCAGCAGTTTGGTACAGGGCTCTGAAGCTTTCTTT. This chain links TRBV12-3 or TRBV12-4 with TRBJ1-1, with a possible D match to TRBD1 (6 bases). Trimming removed 3 bases from V and 6 bases from J, with 11 bases in between. CDR3 length: 13 amino acids.

This sequence joins TRBV5-5 and TRBJ1-2; 7 nucleotides line up with TRBD1. Germline V CDR1 and CDR2: SGHKS, YYEKEE (reference sequence). With V trimmed by 3 bases and J by 8 bases, 10 bases remained unmatched. CDR3 size: 14 residues. CDR3 residues: CASSSARQGGGYTF. The CDR3 DNA reads TGTGCCAGCAGCTCAGCCCGACAGGGAGGGGGCTACACCTTC.

This clonotype was detected only a few times. The chain couples TRBV20-1 to TRBJ2-6, with no clear D. The V end lost 1 base, the J end lost 0 bases, and 7 bases lay between the germline ends. Germline CDR1 and CDR2: DFQATT and SNEGSKA (reference sequence). The CDR3 covers 15 residues. This chain's CDR3 is CSARVVFSGANVLTF. For the CDR3, the DNA is TGCAGTGCTAGAGTCGTCTTCTCTGGGGCCAACGTCCTGACTTTC.